This TCR beta chain was sequenced for a study of regulatory T cells in long-lasting Graves disease. The time point was: newly diagnosed GD, antithyroid drugs for less than 3 months. Generation of the TCR library employed RNA extracted from PBMCs. This clonotype was seen a handful of times. Its target is not known. This CDR3 contains 16 residues. The V segment lost 6 bases and the J segment 2 bases; nucleotides outside the gene matches: 10. From germline, CDR1 is DFQATT and CDR2 SNEGSKA (reference sequence). General study points: TRBV28 was favored in persistent disease, as were TRBJ1-2 and TRBJ2-5. With some 2,800 shared public clonotypes, persistent patients exceeded new patients, who shared about 1,000.

Construction of the TCR beta libraries employed iRepertoire HTBI primers in conjunction with Arm-PCR of CDR3 regions. TCRdb processed the multiplex PCR reads anew with MiXCR; each CDR3 protein has one entry. The sample gives approximately 310,000 distinct CDR3 sequences, 15% to 20% of which show up once; approximately 35% is in the top ten. The sequenced sample was peripheral blood mononuclear cells (PBMCs), obtained at new diagnosis, from a patient treated with antithyroid drugs. The clonotype originates from a female donor with Graves disease. The chain recombines TRBV20-1 with TRBJ2-3; TRBD2 aligns across 11 bases. The CDR3 DNA reads as TGCAGTGCCACCCGACCTAGCGGGAGGTCCACAGATACGCAGTATTTT. Its protein product is CSATRPSGRSTDTQYF.